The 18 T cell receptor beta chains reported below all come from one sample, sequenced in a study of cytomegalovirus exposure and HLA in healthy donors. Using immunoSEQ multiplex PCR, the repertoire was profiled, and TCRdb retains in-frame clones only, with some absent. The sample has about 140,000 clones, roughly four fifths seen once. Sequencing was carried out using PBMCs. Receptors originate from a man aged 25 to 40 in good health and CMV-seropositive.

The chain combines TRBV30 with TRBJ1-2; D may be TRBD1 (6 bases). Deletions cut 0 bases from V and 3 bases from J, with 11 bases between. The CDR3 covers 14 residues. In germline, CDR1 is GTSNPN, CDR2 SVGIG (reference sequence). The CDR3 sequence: CAWSVEGVHYGYTF. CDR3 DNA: TGTGCCTGGAGTGTTGAGGGGGTTCACTATGGCTACACCTTC.

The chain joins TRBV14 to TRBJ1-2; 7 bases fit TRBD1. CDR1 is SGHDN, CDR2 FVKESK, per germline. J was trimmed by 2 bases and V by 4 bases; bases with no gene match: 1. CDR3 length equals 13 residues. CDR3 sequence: CASSPDRNYGYTF. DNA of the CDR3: TGTGCCAGCAGCCCGGACAGGAACTATGGCTACACCTTC.

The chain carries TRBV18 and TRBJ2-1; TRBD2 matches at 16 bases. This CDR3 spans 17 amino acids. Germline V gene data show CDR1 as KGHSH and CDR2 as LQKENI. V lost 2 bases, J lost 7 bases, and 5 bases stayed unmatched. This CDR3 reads CASSPSAGLAGGNEQFF. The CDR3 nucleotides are TGTGCCAGCTCACCATCGGCGGGACTAGCGGGAGGGAATGAGCAGTTCTTC.

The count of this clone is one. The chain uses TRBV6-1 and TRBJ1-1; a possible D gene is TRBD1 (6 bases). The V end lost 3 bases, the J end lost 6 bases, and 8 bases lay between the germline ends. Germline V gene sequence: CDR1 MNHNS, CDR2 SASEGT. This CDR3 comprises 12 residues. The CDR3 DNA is TGTGCCAGCAGTGATGGGGGCCCTGAAGCTTTCTTT. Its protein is CASSDGGPEAFF.

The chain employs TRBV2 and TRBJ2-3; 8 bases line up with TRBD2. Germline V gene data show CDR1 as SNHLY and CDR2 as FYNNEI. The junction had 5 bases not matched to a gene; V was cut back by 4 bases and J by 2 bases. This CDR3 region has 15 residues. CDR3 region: CASSVGTRNTDTQYF. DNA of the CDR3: TGTGCCAGCAGTGTAGGGACTAGGAACACAGATACGCAGTATTTT.

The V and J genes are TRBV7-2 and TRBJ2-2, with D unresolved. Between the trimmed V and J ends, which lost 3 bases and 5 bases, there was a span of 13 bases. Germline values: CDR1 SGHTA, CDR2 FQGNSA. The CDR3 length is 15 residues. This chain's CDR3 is CASSFLDGSTGELFF. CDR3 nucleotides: TGTGCCAGCAGCTTCCTCGACGGGTCGACCGGGGAGCTGTTTTTT.

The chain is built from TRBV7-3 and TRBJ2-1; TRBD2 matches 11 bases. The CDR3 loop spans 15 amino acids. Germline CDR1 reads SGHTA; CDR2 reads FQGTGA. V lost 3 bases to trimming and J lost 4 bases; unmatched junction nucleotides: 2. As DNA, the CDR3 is TGTGCCAGCAGCTTGGGACTAGCGGATTACAATGAGCAGTTCTTC. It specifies CASSLGLADYNEQFF.

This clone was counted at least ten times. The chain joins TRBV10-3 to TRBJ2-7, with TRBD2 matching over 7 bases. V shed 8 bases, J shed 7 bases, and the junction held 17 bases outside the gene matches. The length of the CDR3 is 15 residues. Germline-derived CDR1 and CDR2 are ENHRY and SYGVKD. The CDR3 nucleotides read TGTGCCATCGGGGGAAGGGGCGGGAGTGTTGATGAGCAGTACTTC. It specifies CAIGGRGGSVDEQYF.

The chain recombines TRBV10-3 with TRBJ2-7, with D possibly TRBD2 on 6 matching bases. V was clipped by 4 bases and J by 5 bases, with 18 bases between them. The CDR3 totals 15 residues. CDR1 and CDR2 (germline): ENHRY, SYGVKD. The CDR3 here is CAISALEGLRDEQYF. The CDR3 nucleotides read TGTGCCATCAGTGCATTGGAGGGGTTGAGGGACGAGCAGTACTTC.

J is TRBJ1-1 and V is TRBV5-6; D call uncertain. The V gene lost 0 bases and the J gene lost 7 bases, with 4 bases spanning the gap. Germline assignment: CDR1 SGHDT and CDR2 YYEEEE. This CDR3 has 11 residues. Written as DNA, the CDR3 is TGTGCCAGCAGCTTGGAGAGTGAAGCTTTCTTT. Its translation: CASSLESEAFF.

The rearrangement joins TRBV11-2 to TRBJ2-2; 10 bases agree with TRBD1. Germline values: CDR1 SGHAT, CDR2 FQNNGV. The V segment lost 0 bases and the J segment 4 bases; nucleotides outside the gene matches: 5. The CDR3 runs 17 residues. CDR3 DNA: TGTGCCAGCAGCTTAGATGGGGGACAGGGGATCACCGGGGAGCTGTTTTTT. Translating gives CASSLDGGQGITGELFF.

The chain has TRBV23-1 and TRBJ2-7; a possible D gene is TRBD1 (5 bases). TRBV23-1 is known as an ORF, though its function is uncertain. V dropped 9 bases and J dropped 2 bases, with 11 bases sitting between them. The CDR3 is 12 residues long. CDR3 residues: CARQGIPYEQYF. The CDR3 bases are TGCGCCAGGCAGGGTATCCCCTACGAGCAGTACTTC.

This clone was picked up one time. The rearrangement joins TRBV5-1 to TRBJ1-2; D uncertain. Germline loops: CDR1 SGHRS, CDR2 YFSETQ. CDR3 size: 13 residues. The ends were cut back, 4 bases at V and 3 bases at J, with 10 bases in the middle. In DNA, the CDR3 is TGCGCCAGCAGCGAAGACGGGTACTATGGCTACACCTTC. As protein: CASSEDGYYGYTF.

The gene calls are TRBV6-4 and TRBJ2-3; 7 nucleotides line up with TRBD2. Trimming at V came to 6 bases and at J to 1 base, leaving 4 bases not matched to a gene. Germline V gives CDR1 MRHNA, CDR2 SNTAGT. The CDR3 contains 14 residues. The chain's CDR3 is CASRERGGTDTQYF. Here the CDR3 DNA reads TGTGCCAGCAGAGAGCGGGGCGGCACAGATACGCAGTATTTT.

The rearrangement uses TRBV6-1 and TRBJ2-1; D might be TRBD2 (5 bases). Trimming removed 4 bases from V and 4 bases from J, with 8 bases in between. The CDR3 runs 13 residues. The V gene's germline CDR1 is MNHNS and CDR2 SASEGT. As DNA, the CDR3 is TGTGCCAGCAGTGGCCTAGCTTACAATGAGCAGTTCTTC. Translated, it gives CASSGLAYNEQFF.

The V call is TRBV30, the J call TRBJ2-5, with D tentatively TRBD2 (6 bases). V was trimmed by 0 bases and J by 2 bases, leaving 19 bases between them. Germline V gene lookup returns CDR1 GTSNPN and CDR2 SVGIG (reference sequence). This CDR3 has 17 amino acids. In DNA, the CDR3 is TGTGCCTGGAGTGTAGCCACACCTAGCGCCCATCAAGAGACCCAGTACTTC. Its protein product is CAWSVATPSAHQETQYF. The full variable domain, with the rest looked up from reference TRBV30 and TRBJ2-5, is SQTIHQWPATLVQPVGSPLSLECTVEGTSNPNLYWYRQAAGRGLQLLFYSVGIGQISSEVPQNLSASRPQDRQFILSSKKLLLSDSGFYLCAWSVATPSAHQETQYFGPGTRLLVL.

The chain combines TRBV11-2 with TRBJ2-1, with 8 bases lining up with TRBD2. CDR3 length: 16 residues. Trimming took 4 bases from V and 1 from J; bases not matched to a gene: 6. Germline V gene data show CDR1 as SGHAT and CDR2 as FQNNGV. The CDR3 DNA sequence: TGTGCCAGCAGCTCGGTAGCGGGAAAATCCTACAATGAGCAGTTCTTC. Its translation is CASSSVAGKSYNEQFF. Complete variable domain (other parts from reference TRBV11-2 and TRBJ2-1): EAGVAQSPRYKIIEKRQSVAFWCNPISGHATLYWYQQILGQGPKLLIQFQNNGVVDDSQLPKDRFSAERLKGVDSTLKIQPAKLEDSAVYLCASSSVAGKSYNEQFFGPGTRLTVL.

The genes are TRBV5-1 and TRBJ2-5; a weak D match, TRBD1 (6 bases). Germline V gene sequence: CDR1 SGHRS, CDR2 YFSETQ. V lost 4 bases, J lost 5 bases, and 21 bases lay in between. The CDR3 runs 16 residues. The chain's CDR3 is CASSTGSTGRGETQYF. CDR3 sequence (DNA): TGCGCCAGCAGCACAGGGTCGACTGGGCGCGGGGAGACCCAGTACTTC.